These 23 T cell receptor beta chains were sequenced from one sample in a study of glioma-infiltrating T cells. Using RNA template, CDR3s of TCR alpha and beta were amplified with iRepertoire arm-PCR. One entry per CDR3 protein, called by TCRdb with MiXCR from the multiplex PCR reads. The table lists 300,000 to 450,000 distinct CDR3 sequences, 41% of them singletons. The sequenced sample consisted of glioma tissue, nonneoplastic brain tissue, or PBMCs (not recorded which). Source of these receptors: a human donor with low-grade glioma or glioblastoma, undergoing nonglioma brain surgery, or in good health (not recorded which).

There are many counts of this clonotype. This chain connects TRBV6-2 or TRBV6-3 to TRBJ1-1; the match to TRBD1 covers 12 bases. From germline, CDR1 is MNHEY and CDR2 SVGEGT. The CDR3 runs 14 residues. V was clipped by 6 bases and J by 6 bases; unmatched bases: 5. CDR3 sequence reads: CASRGDRGPAEAFF. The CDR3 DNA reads TGTGCCAGCAGGGGGGACAGGGGGCCTGCTGAAGCTTTCTTT.

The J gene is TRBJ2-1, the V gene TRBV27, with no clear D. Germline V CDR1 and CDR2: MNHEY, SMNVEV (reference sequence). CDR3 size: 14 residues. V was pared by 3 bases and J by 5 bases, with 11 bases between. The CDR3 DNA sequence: TGTGCCAGCAGTTTGCTGGCGTATGACAATGAGCAGTTCTTC. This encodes CASSLLAYDNEQFF.

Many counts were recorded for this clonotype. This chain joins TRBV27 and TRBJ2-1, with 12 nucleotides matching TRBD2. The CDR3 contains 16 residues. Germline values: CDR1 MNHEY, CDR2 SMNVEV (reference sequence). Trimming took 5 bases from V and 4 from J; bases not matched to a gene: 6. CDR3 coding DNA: TGTGCCAGCAGTCCTCGGACTAGCGGGAAGTACAATGAGCAGTTCTTC. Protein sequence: CASSPRTSGKYNEQFF.

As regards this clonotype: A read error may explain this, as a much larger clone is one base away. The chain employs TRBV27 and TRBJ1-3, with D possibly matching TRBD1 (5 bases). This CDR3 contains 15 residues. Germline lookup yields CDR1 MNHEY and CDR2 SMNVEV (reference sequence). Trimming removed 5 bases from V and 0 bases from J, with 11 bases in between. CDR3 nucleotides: TGTGCCAGCAGTATAGCAGGGTACTCTGGAAACACCATATATTTT. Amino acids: CASSIAGYSGNTIYF.

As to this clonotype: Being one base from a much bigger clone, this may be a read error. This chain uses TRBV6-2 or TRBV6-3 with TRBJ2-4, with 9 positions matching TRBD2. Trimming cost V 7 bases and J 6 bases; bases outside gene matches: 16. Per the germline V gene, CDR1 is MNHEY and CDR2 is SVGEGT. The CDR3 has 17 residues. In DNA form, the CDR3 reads TGTGCCAGCACCCCCCGTGAGGGGCGGGAGGGGAGAAACATTCAGTACTTC. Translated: CASTPREGREGRNIQYF.

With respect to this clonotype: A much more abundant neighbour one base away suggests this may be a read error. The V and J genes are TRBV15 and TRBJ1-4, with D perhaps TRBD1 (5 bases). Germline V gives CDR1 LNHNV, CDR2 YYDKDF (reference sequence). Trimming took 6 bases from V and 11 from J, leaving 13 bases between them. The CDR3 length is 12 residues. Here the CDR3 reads CATRRDVDKLFF. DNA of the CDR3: TGTGCCACCAGAAGGGACGTAGATAAACTGTTTTTT. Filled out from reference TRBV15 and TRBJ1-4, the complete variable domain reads DAMVIQNPRYQVTQFGKPVTLSCSQTLNHNVMYWYQQKSSQAPKLLFHYYDKDFNNEADTPDNFQSRRPNTSFCFLDIRSPGLGDTAMYLCATRRDVDKLFFGSGTQLSVL.

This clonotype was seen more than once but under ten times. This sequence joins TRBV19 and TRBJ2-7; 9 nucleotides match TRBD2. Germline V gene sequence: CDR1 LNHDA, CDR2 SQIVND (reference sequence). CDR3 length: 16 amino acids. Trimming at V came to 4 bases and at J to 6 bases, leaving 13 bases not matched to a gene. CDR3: CASSRGFGLAMGEQYF. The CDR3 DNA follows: TGTGCCAGTAGTAGAGGATTCGGACTAGCGATGGGCGAGCAGTACTTC.

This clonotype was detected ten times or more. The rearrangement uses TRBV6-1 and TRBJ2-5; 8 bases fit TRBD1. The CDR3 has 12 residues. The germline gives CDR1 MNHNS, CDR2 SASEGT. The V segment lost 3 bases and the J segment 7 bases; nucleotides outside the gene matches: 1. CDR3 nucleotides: TGTGCCAGCAGTGAGACAGGGGTGACCCAGTACTTC. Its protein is CASSETGVTQYF.

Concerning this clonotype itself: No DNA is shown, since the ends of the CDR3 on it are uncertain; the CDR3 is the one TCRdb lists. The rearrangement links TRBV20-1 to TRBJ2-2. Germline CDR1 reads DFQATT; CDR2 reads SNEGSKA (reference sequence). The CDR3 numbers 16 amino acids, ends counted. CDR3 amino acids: CSADGQFGRGTGEPFF.

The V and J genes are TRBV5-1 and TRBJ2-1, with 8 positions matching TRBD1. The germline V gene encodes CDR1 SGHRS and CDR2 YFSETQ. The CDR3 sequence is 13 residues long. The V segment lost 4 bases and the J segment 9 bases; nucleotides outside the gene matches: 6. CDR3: CASSRDRPSEQFF. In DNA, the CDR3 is TGCGCCAGCAGCCGGGACAGGCCTAGTGAGCAGTTCTTC.

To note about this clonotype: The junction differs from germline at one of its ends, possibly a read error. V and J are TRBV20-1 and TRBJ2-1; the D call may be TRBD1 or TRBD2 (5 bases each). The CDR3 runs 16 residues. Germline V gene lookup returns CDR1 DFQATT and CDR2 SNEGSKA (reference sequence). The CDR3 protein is CSARDPRGPSYSEQFF. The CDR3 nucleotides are TGCAGTGCTAGAGATCCCCGGGGCCCCTCCTACAGTGAGCAGTTCTTC.

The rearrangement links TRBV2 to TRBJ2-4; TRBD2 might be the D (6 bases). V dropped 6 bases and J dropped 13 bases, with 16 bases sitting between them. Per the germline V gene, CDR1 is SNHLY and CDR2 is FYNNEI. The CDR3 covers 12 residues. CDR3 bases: TGTGCCAGCAGGGAGGGCCCGGCGGGCCAGTACTTC. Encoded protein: CASREGPAGQYF.

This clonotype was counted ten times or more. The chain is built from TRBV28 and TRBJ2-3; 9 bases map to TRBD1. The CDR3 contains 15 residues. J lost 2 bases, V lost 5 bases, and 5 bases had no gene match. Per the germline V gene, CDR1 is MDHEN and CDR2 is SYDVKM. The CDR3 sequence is CASSTTGGFTDTQYF. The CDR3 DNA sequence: TGTGCCAGCAGTACCACAGGGGGCTTCACAGATACGCAGTATTTT.

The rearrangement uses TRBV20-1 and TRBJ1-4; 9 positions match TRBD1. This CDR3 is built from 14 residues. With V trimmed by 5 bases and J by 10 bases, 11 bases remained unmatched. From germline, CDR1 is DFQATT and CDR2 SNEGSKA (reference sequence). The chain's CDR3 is CSAPVPGQGAKLFF. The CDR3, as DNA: TGCAGTGCTCCTGTCCCGGGACAGGGTGCAAAACTGTTTTTT.

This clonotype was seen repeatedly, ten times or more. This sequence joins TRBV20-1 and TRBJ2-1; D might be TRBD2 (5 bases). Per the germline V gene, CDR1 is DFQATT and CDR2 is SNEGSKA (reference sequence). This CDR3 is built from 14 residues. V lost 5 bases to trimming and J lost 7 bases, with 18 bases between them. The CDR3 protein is CSALRRVTGNEQFF. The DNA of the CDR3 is TGCAGTGCTTTGCGTAGGGTAACGGGGAATGAGCAGTTCTTC.

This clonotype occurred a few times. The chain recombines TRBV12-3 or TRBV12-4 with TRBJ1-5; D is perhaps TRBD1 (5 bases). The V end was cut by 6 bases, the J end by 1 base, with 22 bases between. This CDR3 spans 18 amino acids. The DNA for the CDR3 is TGTGCCAGCAGCCCGGGATTTGGGTCGCAGGGAAGCAATCAGCCCCAGCATTTT. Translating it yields CASSPGFGSQGSNQPQHF.

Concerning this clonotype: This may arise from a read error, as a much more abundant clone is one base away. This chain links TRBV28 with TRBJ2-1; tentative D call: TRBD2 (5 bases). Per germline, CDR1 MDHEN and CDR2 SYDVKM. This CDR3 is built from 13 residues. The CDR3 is CAGSPHRENEQFF. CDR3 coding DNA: TGTGCCGGCAGTCCCCATAGGGAGAATGAGCAGTTCTTC.

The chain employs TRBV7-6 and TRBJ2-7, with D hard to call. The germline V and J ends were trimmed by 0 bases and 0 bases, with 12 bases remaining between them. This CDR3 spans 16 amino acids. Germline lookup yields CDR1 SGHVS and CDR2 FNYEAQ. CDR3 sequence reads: CASSLAWAPSSYEQYF. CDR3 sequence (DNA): TGTGCCAGCAGCTTAGCGTGGGCGCCGAGCTCCTACGAGCAGTACTTC.

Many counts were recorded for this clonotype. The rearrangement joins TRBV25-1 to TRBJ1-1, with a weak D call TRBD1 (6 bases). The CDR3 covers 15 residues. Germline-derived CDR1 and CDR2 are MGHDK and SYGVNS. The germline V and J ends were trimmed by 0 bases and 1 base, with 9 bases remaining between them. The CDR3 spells CASSEYSTGNTEAFF. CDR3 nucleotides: TGTGCCAGCAGTGAATATTCGACAGGGAACACTGAAGCTTTCTTT.

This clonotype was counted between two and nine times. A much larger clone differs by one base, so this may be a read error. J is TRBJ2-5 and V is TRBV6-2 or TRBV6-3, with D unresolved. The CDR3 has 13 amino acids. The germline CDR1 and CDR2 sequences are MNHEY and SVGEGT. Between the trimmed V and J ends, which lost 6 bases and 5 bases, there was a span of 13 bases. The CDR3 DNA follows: TGTGCCAGCAGCCAAGGGCGCGTGGAGACCCAGTACTTC. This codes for CASSQGRVETQYF.

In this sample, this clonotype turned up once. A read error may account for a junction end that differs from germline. The CDR3 sequence: CASNAGRVSYNEQLF. CDR3 DNA: TGTGCCAGCAACGCTGGAAGGGTATCCTACAATGAGCAGCTCTTC. The V and J genes are TRBV7-9 and TRBJ2-1; D gene unclear. The CDR3 length is 15 residues. Per germline, CDR1 SEHNR and CDR2 FQNEAQ (reference sequence).

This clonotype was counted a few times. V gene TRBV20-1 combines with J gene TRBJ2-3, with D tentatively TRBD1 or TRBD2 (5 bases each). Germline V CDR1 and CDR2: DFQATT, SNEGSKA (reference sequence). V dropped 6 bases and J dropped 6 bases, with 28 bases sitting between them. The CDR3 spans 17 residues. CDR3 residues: CSANPPTGTKGSDTQYF. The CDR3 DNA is TGCAGTGCCAACCCCCCCACCGGGACCAAGGGGTCGGATACGCAGTATTTT.

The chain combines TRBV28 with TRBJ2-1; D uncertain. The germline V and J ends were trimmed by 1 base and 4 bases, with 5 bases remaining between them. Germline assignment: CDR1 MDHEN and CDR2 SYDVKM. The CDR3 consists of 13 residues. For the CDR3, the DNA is TGTGCCAGCAGTTTATTGACGTACAATGAGCAGTTCTTC. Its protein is CASSLLTYNEQFF.